This entry is about one T cell receptor beta chain. Compared with germline, one end of the junction differs, possibly owing to a read error. This sample was taken from a study of blood T cells in healthy people across ages. In germline, CDR1 is LGHNT, CDR2 FRNRAP. The CDR3 is made up of 12 amino acids. Next came a second PCR, run for about 7 to 12 cycles, which used a sample-barcoded 5' primer along with a J-beta primer mix. TCRdb itself ran the 5' RACE reads through MiXCR, one entry per CDR3 protein. The sample holds more than 450,000 distinct CDR3 sequences, about 27% seen once. Separately, the same data were catalogued under a study of T cells of mothers and their children. That source adds: Extraction yielded RNA that went, in full, into cDNA synthesis at around 1.5 ug per 15 ul.

The chain combines TRBV12-5 with TRBJ2-7, with no clear D. Material: blood. The TCR was taken from a boy under 10 years old in good health. CDR3 bases: TGCGCTAGTGGTCCTGGCCCCGGAGAGCAGTACTTC. Translation gives CASGPGPGEQYF.